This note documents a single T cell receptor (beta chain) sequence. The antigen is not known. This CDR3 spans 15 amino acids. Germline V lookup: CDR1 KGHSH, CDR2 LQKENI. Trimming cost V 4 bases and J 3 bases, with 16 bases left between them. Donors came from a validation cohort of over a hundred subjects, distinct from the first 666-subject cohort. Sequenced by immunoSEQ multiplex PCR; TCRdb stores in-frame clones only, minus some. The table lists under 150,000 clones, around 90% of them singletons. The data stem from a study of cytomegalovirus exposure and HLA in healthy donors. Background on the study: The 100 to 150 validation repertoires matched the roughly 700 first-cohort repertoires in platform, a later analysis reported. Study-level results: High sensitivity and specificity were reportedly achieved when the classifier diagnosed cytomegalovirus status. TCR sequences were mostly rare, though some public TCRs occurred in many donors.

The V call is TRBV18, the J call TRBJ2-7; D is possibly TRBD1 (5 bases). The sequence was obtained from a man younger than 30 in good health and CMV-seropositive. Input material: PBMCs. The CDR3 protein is CASSRSPTDLYEQYF. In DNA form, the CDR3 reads TGTGCCAGCTCACGATCACCGACAGATCTCTACGAGCAGTACTTC.